The rows below give T cell receptor beta chains drawn from one sample of a study of cytomegalovirus exposure and HLA in healthy donors. Method: immunoSEQ multiplex PCR; TCRdb's copy keeps in-frame clones and lacks some. The table lists about 130,000 clones, roughly 94% of them singletons. Material: PBMCs. The receptors were sampled from a woman aged 18-29 years in good health and CMV-seronegative. Each CDR3 is given with its conserved first and last residue. D genes are given only for firm matches. Size is omitted from some rows. Given values are once, few, many or a class for expanded clones.

V gene	J gene	D gene	clone size	CDR3 DNA	CDR3 protein
TRBV6-6	TRBJ1-2	.	.	TGTGCCAGCAGTTACGACACCAACATGTACGCCTTC	CASSYDTNMYAF
TRBV11-2	TRBJ2-3	.	.	TGTGCCAGCAGCCCAGGACAAAGGACAGATACGCAGTATTTT	CASSPGQRTDTQYF
TRBV18	TRBJ2-2	TRBD2	.	TGTGCCAGCTCACTCGGGACTAGAGGGACCGGGGAGCTGTTTTTT	CASSLGTRGTGELFF
TRBV19	TRBJ2-6	.	.	TGTGCCAGTATTGACAGGACAGTCTCTGGGGCCAACGTCCTGACTTTC	CASIDRTVSGANVLTF
TRBV6-1	TRBJ2-3	.	.	TGTGCCAGCAGTGAAGATGGGTTTCGGGCAGATACGCAGTATTTT	CASSEDGFRADTQYF
TRBV6-6	TRBJ1-2	.	.	TGTGCCAGCGCGGGAGACTATGGCTACACCTTC	CASAGDYGYTF
TRBV21-1	TRBJ2-2	.	.	TGTGCCAGCAGCAACAGGGGAAGAGGCACCGGGGAGCTGTTTTTT	CASSNRGRGTGELFF
TRBV27	TRBJ2-7	TRBD2	.	TGTGCCAGCAGTTCTATATCCCAGGGACTAGCGACCTACGAGCAGTACTTC	CASSSISQGLATYEQYF
TRBV28	TRBJ2-1	TRBD1	few	TGTGCCAGCAGTGGGGACAGAAGATACAATGAGCAGTTCTTC	CASSGDRRYNEQFF
TRBV28	TRBJ1-5	TRBD1	.	TGTGCCAGCAGTCCGGACAGGGCTGAACAGCCCCAGCATTTT	CASSPDRAEQPQHF
TRBV4-1	TRBJ2-1	.	.	TGCGCCAGCAGCCCCTCGTCGGGAGTCAACAATGAGCAGTTCTTC	CASSPSSGVNNEQFF
TRBV5-4	TRBJ2-5	.	.	TGTGCCAGCAGCCAATCTAGCGTAGAGACCCAGTACTTC	CASSQSSVETQYF
TRBV18	TRBJ1-1	TRBD1	.	TGTGCCAGCTCCCCGACCGACAGGGCGAACACTGAAGCTTTCTTT	CASSPTDRANTEAFF
TRBV28	TRBJ2-7	.	.	TGTGCCAGCAGTTTATCGGACAGCTCCTACGAGCAGTACTTC	CASSLSDSSYEQYF
TRBV10-1	TRBJ1-6	.	.	TGCGCCAGCAGTGATACTACCGCCCACCTCCACTTT	CASSDTTAHLHF
TRBV20-1	TRBJ1-1	.	.	TGCAGTGTACAGTTGAACACTGAAGCTTTCTTT	CSVQLNTEAFF
TRBV5-1	TRBJ1-5	TRBD1	.	TGCGCCAGCAGCCCGATGGGACAGAGCAATCAGCCCCAGCATTTT	CASSPMGQSNQPQHF
TRBV2	TRBJ2-5	TRBD2	.	TGTGCCAGCAGTAGCTTGCTAGCGGAAGAGACCCAGTACTTC	CASSSLLAEETQYF
TRBV9	TRBJ2-1	TRBD2	once	TGTGCCAGCAGCTCATCGTTGACTAGCAGTTACAATGAGCAGTTCTTC	CASSSSLTSSYNEQFF
TRBV5-1	TRBJ2-5	.	.	TGCGCCAGCAGCTTGATCAGCGGTGCAGAGACCCAGTACTTC	CASSLISGAETQYF
TRBV7-9	TRBJ1-3	TRBD1	.	TGTGCCAGCAGCTCGGACCCCGGGACAGGGGGCTCTGGAAACACCATATATTTT	CASSSDPGTGGSGNTIYF
TRBV4-1	TRBJ2-7	TRBD2	.	TGCGCCAGCAGCCAAGTCGCGGGGGAGCGGTACGAGCAGTACTTC	CASSQVAGERYEQYF
TRBV4-2	TRBJ1-2	.	.	TGTGCCAGCAACCCCTCGTTAGGGGACTATGGCTACACCTTC	CASNPSLGDYGYTF
TRBV5-1	TRBJ2-3	TRBD2	.	TGCGCCAGCAGACTAGCGGGAGGGCTCGGAAGCGGCACAGATACGCAGTATTTT	CASRLAGGLGSGTDTQYF
TRBV5-1	TRBJ1-1	.	few	TGCGCCAGCAGCTTGGGGGGGGAGACTGAAGCTTTCTTT	CASSLGGETEAFF
TRBV9	TRBJ2-7	TRBD1	.	TGTGCCAGCAGCGTAGGGGGGACAGGGATTACGGACGAGCAGTACTTC	CASSVGGTGITDEQYF
TRBV28	TRBJ2-7	.	.	TGTGCCAGCAGTTTTAGATTCAGGGTCTCCTACGAGCAGTACTTC	CASSFRFRVSYEQYF
TRBV5-6	TRBJ2-7	.	.	TGTGCCAGCAGCCGGAAAGGAACCCAACCGGGACTGCAGAGGCACGAGCAGTACTTC	CASSRKGTQPGLQRHEQYF
TRBV5-1	TRBJ2-3	TRBD1	.	TGCGCCAGCTGGGACAGGTCGAATACGCAGTATTTT	CASWDRSNTQYF
TRBV10-3	TRBJ2-7	.	.	TGTGCCATCAGTGAGTCCCTATACGAGCAGTACTTC	CAISESLYEQYF
TRBV4-1	TRBJ2-7	.	.	TGCGCCAGCGGCTATAGCGGTACGAGCTCCTACGAGCAGTACTTC	CASGYSGTSSYEQYF
TRBV20-1	TRBJ2-5	.	.	TGCAGTGCTAGGAGTCCTGAGACCCAGTACTTC	CSARSPETQYF
TRBV7-3	TRBJ2-7	.	.	TGTGCCAGCAGCCCGCCTGGGGCAGGGCACGAGCAGTACTTC	CASSPPGAGHEQYF